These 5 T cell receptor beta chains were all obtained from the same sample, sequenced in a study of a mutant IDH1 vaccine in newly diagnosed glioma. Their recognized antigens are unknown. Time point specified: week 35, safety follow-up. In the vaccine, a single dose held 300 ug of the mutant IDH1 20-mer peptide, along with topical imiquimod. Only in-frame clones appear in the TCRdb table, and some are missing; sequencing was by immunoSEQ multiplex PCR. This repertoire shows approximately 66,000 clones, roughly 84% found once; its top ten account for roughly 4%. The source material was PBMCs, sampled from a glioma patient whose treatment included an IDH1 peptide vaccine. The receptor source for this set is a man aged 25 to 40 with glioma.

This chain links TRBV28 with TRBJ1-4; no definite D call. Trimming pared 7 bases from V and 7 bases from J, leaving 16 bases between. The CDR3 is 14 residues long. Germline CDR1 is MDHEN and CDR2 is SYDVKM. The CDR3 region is CASKVGRSFEKLFF. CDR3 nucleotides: TGTGCCAGCAAAGTTGGCAGGAGCTTTGAAAAACTGTTTTTT.

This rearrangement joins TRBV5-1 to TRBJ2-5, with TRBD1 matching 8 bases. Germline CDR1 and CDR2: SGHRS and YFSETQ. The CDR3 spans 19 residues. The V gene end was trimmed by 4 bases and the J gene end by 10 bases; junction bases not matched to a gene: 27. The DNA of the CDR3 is TGCGCCAGCAGCCTAGGACAGGGCGGATTGATTGGGTCATGGGGGGTCCAGTACTTC. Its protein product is CASSLGQGGLIGSWGVQYF.

The CDR3: CASSDRGRGTTNEKLFF. DNA of the CDR3: TGTGCCAGCAGTGATCGGGGCAGGGGAACTACTAATGAAAAACTGTTTTTT. V usage is TRBV25-1 and J usage is TRBJ1-4; D is possibly TRBD1 (6 bases). Germline values: CDR1 MGHDK, CDR2 SYGVNS. CDR3 length equals 17 residues. V was cut by 3 bases and J by 2 bases, with 16 bases left in between.

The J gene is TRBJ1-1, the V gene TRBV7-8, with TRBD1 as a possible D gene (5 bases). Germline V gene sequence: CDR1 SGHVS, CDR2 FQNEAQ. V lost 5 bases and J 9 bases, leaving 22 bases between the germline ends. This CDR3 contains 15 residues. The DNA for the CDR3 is TGTGCCAGCAGCCCCGCGAGGCAGGGAAACCAAAAAGCTTTCTTT. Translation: CASSPARQGNQKAFF.

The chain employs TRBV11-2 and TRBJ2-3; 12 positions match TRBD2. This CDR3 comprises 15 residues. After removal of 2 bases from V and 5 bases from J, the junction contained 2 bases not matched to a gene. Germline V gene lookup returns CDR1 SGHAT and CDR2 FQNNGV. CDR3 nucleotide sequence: TGTGCCAGCAGCTTACAGGGACTAGCGGGAGATACGCAGTATTTT. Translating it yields CASSLQGLAGDTQYF. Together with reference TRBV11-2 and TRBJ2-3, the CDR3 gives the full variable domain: EAGVAQSPRYKIIEKRQSVAFWCNPISGHATLYWYQQILGQGPKLLIQFQNNGVVDDSQLPKDRFSAERLKGVDSTLKIQPAKLEDSAVYLCASSLQGLAGDTQYFGPGTRLTVL.